The T cell receptor beta chain described here comes from a study of T cell changes during pregnancy in multiple sclerosis. The CDR3 spans 16 residues. V was cut by 1 base and J by 2 bases, with 12 bases left in between. Germline values: CDR1 SGHVS, CDR2 FQNEAQ. The method was immunoSEQ multiplex PCR; TCRdb's version includes in-frame clones alone and lacks a portion of them. The sample holds approximately 92,000 clones, roughly nine tenths seen once. This sequence joins TRBV7-8 and TRBJ2-1, with D tentatively TRBD2 (6 bases). The TCR comes from a female donor with multiple sclerosis, enrolled in a pregnancy study. Sequencing was performed on peripheral blood, taken in the first trimester of pregnancy. Here the CDR3 reads CASSLDPGVTYNEQFF. DNA of the CDR3: TGTGCCAGCAGCTTAGATCCGGGAGTCACCTACAATGAGCAGTTCTTC.